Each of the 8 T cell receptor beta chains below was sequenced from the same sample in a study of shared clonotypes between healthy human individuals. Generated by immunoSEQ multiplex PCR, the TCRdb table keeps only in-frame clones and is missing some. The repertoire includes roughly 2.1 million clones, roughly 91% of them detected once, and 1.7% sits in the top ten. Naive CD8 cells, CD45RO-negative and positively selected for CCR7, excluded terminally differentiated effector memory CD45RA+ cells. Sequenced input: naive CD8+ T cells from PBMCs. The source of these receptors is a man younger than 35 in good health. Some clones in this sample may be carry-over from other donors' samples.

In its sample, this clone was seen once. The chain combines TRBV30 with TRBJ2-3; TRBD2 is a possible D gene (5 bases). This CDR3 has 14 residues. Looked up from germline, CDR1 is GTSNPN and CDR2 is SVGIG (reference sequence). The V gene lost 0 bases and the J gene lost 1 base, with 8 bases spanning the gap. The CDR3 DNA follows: TGTGCCTGGAGTGTAGTCGGGGGCACAGATACGCAGTATTTT. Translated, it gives CAWSVVGGTDTQYF.

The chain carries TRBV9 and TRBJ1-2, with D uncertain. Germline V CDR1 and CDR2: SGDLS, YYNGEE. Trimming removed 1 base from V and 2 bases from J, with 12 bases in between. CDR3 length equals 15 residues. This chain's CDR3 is CASSVSGVTNYGYTF. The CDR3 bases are TGTGCCAGCAGCGTATCCGGTGTCACCAACTATGGCTACACCTTC.

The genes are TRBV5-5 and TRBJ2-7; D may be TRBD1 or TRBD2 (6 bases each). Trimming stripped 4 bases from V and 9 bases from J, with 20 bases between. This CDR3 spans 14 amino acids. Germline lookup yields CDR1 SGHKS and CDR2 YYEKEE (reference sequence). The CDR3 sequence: CASSPQGRRFGQYF. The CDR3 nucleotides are TGTGCCAGCAGCCCGCAGGGGAGGAGGTTTGGGCAGTACTTC.

The CDR3 loop reads CASSPLPRLAGGNIQYF. For the CDR3, the DNA is TGTGCCAGCAGCCCTCTGCCCCGGCTAGCGGGAGGAAACATTCAGTACTTC. This chain connects TRBV11-1 to TRBJ2-4, with TRBD2 identical over 11 bases. Trimming cost V 5 bases and J 6 bases; bases outside gene matches: 12. Germline CDR1 reads SGHAT; CDR2 reads FQDESV (reference sequence). The CDR3 runs to 17 residues.

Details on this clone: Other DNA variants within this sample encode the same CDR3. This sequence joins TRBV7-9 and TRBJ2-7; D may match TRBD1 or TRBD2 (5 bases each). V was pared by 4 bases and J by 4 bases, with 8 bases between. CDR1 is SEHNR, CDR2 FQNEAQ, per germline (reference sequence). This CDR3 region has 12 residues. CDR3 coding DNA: TGTGCCAGCAGCTCGGGACCGTACGAGCAGTACTTC. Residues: CASSSGPYEQYF.

The CDR3 sequence is CASSPGQGTDGYTF. CDR3 sequence (DNA): TGTGCCAGCAGTCCCGGACAGGGGACGGATGGCTACACCTTC. The chain uses TRBV27 and TRBJ1-2; 9 bases match TRBD1. The CDR3 has 14 residues. J gave up 6 bases and V 5 bases, and 7 bases lay outside the gene matches. CDR1 is MNHEY and CDR2 is SMNVEV in the germline V gene (reference sequence).

The CDR3 region has the DNA TGTGCCAGTAGTATCCGCGACAAAACAGATACGCAGTATTTT. As protein: CASSIRDKTDTQYF. V is TRBV19 and J is TRBJ2-3; no firm D call. Trimming left V 3 bases short and J 3 bases short, with 10 bases between. The CDR3 length is 14 residues. Germline assignment: CDR1 LNHDA and CDR2 SQIVND (reference sequence).

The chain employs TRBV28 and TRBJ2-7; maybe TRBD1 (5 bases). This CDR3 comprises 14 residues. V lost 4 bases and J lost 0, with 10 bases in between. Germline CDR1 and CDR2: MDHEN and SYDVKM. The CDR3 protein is CASSSTTDSYEQYF. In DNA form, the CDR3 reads TGTGCCAGCAGTTCCACGACAGACTCCTACGAGCAGTACTTC.